These 26 T cell receptor beta chains came from one sample sequenced in a study of T cells after yellow fever vaccination. In TCRdb, the 5' RACE reads were re-called with MiXCR into one record per CDR3 protein. The sample shows more than 350,000 distinct CDR3 sequences, more than 9% of them seen only once. This material consisted of PBMCs, taken on the day of the first yellow fever vaccination. These receptors were obtained from a man aged 18 to 30 who received the YFV17D yellow fever vaccine.

The CDR3 loop is CASSFTLAEQFF. The CDR3 nucleotides read TGTGCCAGCAGTTTTACCCTAGCGGAGCAGTTCTTC. The rearrangement joins TRBV12-3 or TRBV12-4 to TRBJ2-1, with a tentative D call TRBD2 (6 bases). The CDR3 length is 12 residues. Trimming cost V 3 bases and J 10 bases, with 10 bases left between them.

This clonotype was recorded a few times. V gene TRBV5-1 combines with J gene TRBJ2-3; 11 bases are shared with TRBD2. The CDR3 spans 15 residues. Germline loops: CDR1 SGHRS, CDR2 YFSETQ. V shed 4 bases, J shed 6 bases, and the junction held 7 bases outside the gene matches. This CDR3 is CASSQTSGVGDTQYF. The CDR3 DNA reads TGCGCCAGCAGCCAGACTAGCGGGGTTGGTGATACGCAGTATTTT.

V gene TRBV4-3 combines with J gene TRBJ1-1; no clear D gene. The CDR3 is 13 amino acids. Trimming removed 4 bases at V and 5 bases at J, with 11 bases between. The germline gives CDR1 LGHNA, CDR2 YSLEER. The CDR3 nucleotides are TGCGCCAGCAGCCTGAACGGAAGGACTGAAGCTTTCTTT. Translated: CASSLNGRTEAFF.

This clonotype came up a few times. The chain has TRBV20-1 and TRBJ2-5; tentatively, D is TRBD1 (6 bases). The CDR3 runs to 13 residues. The V and J ends lost 5 bases and 1 base respectively, with 11 bases between them. From germline, CDR1 is DFQATT and CDR2 SNEGSKA (reference sequence). The CDR3 nucleotides are TGCAGTGCTCCGCCGGACAGCCAAGAGACCCAGTACTTC. Amino acid sequence: CSAPPDSQETQYF.

In this sample, this clonotype turned up a few times. This chain uses TRBV9 with TRBJ2-1, with TRBD1 as a possible D gene (5 bases). Trimming removed 0 bases from V and 12 bases from J, with 10 bases in between. The germline CDR1 and CDR2 sequences are SGDLS and YYNGEE. CDR3 length: 12 amino acids. CDR3 in DNA: TGTGCCAGCAGCGTAGATCAGGGTTTGCAGTTCTTC. It is translated as CASSVDQGLQFF.

The chain uses TRBV11-2 and TRBJ1-1; no reliable D call. Germline lookup yields CDR1 SGHAT and CDR2 FQNNGV. This CDR3 contains 14 residues. V shed 5 bases and J shed 4 bases, with 14 bases lying between them. The CDR3 protein is CASSVRPRATEAFF. CDR3 DNA: TGTGCCAGCAGCGTACGCCCTCGGGCCACTGAAGCTTTCTTT. The full variable domain, its missing parts supplied by reference TRBV11-2 and TRBJ1-1, is EAGVAQSPRYKIIEKRQSVAFWCNPISGHATLYWYQQILGQGPKLLIQFQNNGVVDDSQLPKDRFSAERLKGVDSTLKIQPAKLEDSAVYLCASSVRPRATEAFFGQGTRLTVV.

This clonotype was counted between two and nine times. The CDR3 DNA reads as TGTGCCAGCAGCAAGAGCGGGAACACTGAAGCTTTCTTT. Its translation: CASSKSGNTEAFF. The chain is built from TRBV5-4 and TRBJ1-1; no definite D call. CDR1 and CDR2 (germline): SGHNT, YYREEE (reference sequence). V was clipped by 4 bases and J by 1 base, with 8 bases between them. CDR3 length: 13 residues.

This clonotype has a handful of counts. CDR3 protein: CASSLRTANTEAFF. The CDR3 nucleotides are TGTGCCAGCAGTTTAAGGACAGCAAACACTGAAGCTTTCTTT. V and J are TRBV12-3 or TRBV12-4 and TRBJ1-1; D might be TRBD1 (6 bases). Trimming stripped 2 bases from V and 2 bases from J, with 9 bases between. This CDR3 spans 14 amino acids.

This clonotype was counted once. This chain links TRBV15 with TRBJ2-7; 7 positions agree with TRBD2. This CDR3 has 15 residues. The V gene end was trimmed by 1 base and the J gene end by 3 bases; junction bases not matched to a gene: 6. Germline-derived CDR1 and CDR2 are LNHNV and YYDKDF (reference sequence). CDR3 region: CATSRVEGLSYEQYF. The CDR3 DNA follows: TGTGCCACCAGCAGAGTTGAGGGACTAAGCTACGAGCAGTACTTC.

The V gene is TRBV7-8, the J gene TRBJ1-2; a weak D match, TRBD1 (5 bases). The CDR3 has 15 residues. Trimming shortened V by 2 bases and J by 3 bases, and 13 bases separated the two germline ends. Germline values: CDR1 SGHVS, CDR2 FQNEAQ. CDR3 sequence reads: CASSLRGRTHYGYTF. CDR3 nucleotides: TGTGCCAGCAGCTTAAGGGGCAGAACTCACTATGGCTACACCTTC.

The CDR3 loop reads CAWSPEADQPQHF. In DNA form, the CDR3 reads TGTGCCTGGAGTCCGGAGGCTGATCAGCCCCAGCATTTT. The V call is TRBV30, the J call TRBJ1-5; D unresolved. Trimming took 2 bases from V and 5 from J, leaving 10 bases between them. The CDR3 runs to 13 residues. Germline V gene lookup returns CDR1 GTSNPN and CDR2 SVGIG (reference sequence).

The rearrangement joins TRBV25-1 to TRBJ2-4, with 11 nucleotides matching TRBD1. Germline values: CDR1 MGHDK, CDR2 SYGVNS. CDR3 size: 13 residues. The J segment lost 8 bases and the V segment lost 8 bases, leaving 5 bases of the junction unmatched. CDR3 residues: CASGQGAWDIQYF. CDR3 DNA: TGTGCCAGCGGACAGGGGGCTTGGGACATTCAGTACTTC.

This clonotype was picked up a small number of times. V and J are TRBV4-3 and TRBJ1-2; unclear D gene. Trimming shortened V by 1 base and J by 8 bases, and 17 bases separated the two germline ends. Germline V CDR1 and CDR2: LGHNA, YSLEER. The CDR3 runs to 15 residues. The CDR3 protein is CASSQVAGAAQGYTF. CDR3 nucleotide sequence: TGCGCCAGCAGCCAAGTGGCGGGCGCGGCTCAGGGCTACACCTTC.

The sample holds a few counts of this clonotype. The CDR3 DNA follows: TGTGCCAGCAGAGACACGCCCAATCAGCCCCAGCATTTT. Its translation: CASRDTPNQPQHF. This chain uses TRBV6-2 or TRBV6-3 with TRBJ1-5, with D hard to call. Trimming stripped 6 bases from V and 3 bases from J, with 9 bases between. This CDR3 has 13 amino acids. Germline values: CDR1 MNHEY, CDR2 SVGEGT.

To note about this clonotype: Sequence at one end of the junction differs from germline and may be a read error. The chain links TRBV7-8 to TRBJ2-7; the D gene could be TRBD1 or TRBD2 (5 bases each). The CDR3 runs 14 residues. Germline CDR1 SGHVS, CDR2 FQNEAQ. This chain's CDR3 is CASSAWDATYGQYF. The DNA for the CDR3 is TGTGCCAGCAGCGCCTGGGACGCCACTTACGGGCAGTACTTC.

This chain links TRBV20-1 with TRBJ2-3; TRBD2 matches 8 bases. Germline V lookup: CDR1 DFQATT, CDR2 SNEGSKA (reference sequence). V trimming: 3 bases; J trimming: 2 bases; junction bases outside the gene matches: 4. This CDR3 is built from 14 residues. CDR3 nucleotide sequence: TGCAGTGCTAGCCCAGCGGGGGACACAGATACGCAGTATTTT. It translates to CSASPAGDTDTQYF.

At least ten counts were recorded for this clonotype. The chain is built from TRBV6-1 and TRBJ1-2; D is perhaps TRBD1 (6 bases). Germline CDR1 MNHNS, CDR2 SASEGT. The CDR3 length is 12 residues. Between the trimmed V and J ends, which lost 6 bases and 6 bases, there was a span of 11 bases. For the CDR3, the DNA is TGTGCCAGCAGAGAGGGGGGACATGGCTACACCTTC. It translates to CASREGGHGYTF.

This chain joins TRBV11-2 and TRBJ2-7; the D gene could be TRBD1 or TRBD2 (5 bases each). The CDR3 has 15 amino acids. Germline V gene data show CDR1 as SGHAT and CDR2 as FQNNGV. Between the trimmed V and J ends, which lost 1 base and 0 bases, there was a span of 10 bases. CDR3 in DNA: TGTGCCAGCAGCTTAGGTCGGGACGGCTCCTACGAGCAGTACTTC. This gives the protein CASSLGRDGSYEQYF.

J is TRBJ1-5 and V is TRBV4-1, with D possibly matching TRBD1 (5 bases). The germline V gene encodes CDR1 MGHRA and CDR2 YSYEKL. V dropped 5 bases and J dropped 2 bases, with 16 bases sitting between them. The CDR3 has 16 amino acids. CDR3 bases: TGCGCCAGCAGCTTACGGTGGGGGATTGGCAATCAGCCCCAGCATTTT. It is translated as CASSLRWGIGNQPQHF.

This clonotype was found many times. V usage is TRBV7-2 and J usage is TRBJ2-5; TRBD2 agrees at 13 bases. This CDR3 contains 18 residues. V gave up 5 bases and J gave up 4 bases; unmatched junction bases: 13. Germline lookup yields CDR1 SGHTA and CDR2 FQGNSA. The CDR3, as DNA: TGTGCCAGCAGCCTAGGGCTTACTAGCGGGGGGGCTGGAGAGACCCAGTACTTC. This gives the protein CASSLGLTSGGAGETQYF.

This clonotype was seen many times. V usage is TRBV12-3 or TRBV12-4 and J usage is TRBJ2-1; weak D call: TRBD2 (6 bases). The V and J ends lost 6 bases and 10 bases respectively, with 16 bases between them. CDR3 length: 13 residues. The CDR3 spells CASRLARVVEQFF. CDR3 coding DNA: TGTGCCAGCAGACTAGCAAGGGTGGTCGAGCAGTTCTTC.

This clonotype was counted at least ten times. The chain couples TRBV6-2 or TRBV6-3 to TRBJ2-2; no clear D gene. From germline, CDR1 is MNHEY and CDR2 SVGEGT. The CDR3 runs 11 residues. V lost 5 bases and J 9 bases, leaving 7 bases between the germline ends. CDR3 DNA: TGTGCCAGCAGTCACCACCGGGAGCTGTTTTTT. It yields the protein CASSHHRELFF.

The chain recombines TRBV5-4 with TRBJ1-2; possible D gene TRBD1, 6 bases. Germline loops: CDR1 SGHNT, CDR2 YYREEE (reference sequence). V gave up 4 bases and J gave up 5 bases, with 15 bases separating them. This CDR3 is 14 amino acids long. This CDR3 is CASSAPTGTYGYTF. The CDR3, as DNA: TGTGCCAGCAGCGCACCTACCGGGACATATGGCTACACCTTC.

This chain connects TRBV10-3 to TRBJ2-7; D ambiguous. Trimming took off 2 bases at V and 0 bases at J, with 11 bases between the two ends. The CDR3 runs 15 residues. Germline V lookup: CDR1 ENHRY, CDR2 SYGVKD. The DNA of the CDR3 is TGTGCCATCAGTGAGCACAGTGCAAGCTCCTACGAGCAGTACGTC. Its translation: CAISEHSASSYEQYV.

This clonotype has more than one count but fewer than ten. The chain uses TRBV5-4 and TRBJ2-3; 8 nucleotides match TRBD2. From germline, CDR1 is SGHNT and CDR2 YYREEE (reference sequence). The CDR3 is 17 residues long. The V gene end was trimmed by 0 bases and the J gene end by 2 bases; junction bases not matched to a gene: 8. This CDR3 reads CASSLAISGGNTDTQYF. For the CDR3, the DNA is TGTGCCAGCAGCTTGGCCATAAGCGGGGGAAACACAGATACGCAGTATTTT.

The V and J genes are TRBV6-5 and TRBJ2-3, with TRBD2 matching 9 bases. This CDR3 spans 16 amino acids. The J segment lost 5 bases and the V segment lost 2 bases, leaving 8 bases of the junction unmatched. Germline V gene sequence: CDR1 MNHEY, CDR2 SVGAGI. CDR3 in amino acids: CASSYGAGGLGDTQYF. CDR3 nucleotide sequence: TGTGCCAGCAGTTACGGGGCGGGGGGGCTAGGAGATACGCAGTATTTT.